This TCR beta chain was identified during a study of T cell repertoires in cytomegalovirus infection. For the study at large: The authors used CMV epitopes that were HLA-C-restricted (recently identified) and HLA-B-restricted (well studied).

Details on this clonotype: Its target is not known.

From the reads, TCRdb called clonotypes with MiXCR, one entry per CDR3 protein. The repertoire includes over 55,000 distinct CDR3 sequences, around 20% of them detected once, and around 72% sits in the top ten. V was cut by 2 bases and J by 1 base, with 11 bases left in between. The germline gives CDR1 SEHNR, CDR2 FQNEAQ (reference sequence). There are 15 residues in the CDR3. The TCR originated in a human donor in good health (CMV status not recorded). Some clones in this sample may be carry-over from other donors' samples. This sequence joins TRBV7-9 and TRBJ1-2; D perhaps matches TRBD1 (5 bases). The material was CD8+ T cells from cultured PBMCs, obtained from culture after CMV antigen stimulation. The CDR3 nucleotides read TGTGCCAGCAGCTTAATCTCACAGGTTAACTATGGCTACACCTTC. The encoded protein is CASSLISQVNYGYTF.